The clone carrying this T cell receptor (beta chain) was found a few times. The antigen is not known. Assay execution proceeded at the deep level. The data were produced by immunoSEQ multiplex PCR, yet TCRdb's version contains in-frame clones alone and is incomplete. The data hold around 1.9 million clones, with 93% observed a single time. This sample was included in a study of shared clonotypes between healthy human individuals. Trimming shortened V by 2 bases and J by 0 bases, and 16 bases separated the two germline ends. The V gene's germline CDR1 is SGHVS and CDR2 FNYEAQ. The CDR3 length is 17 residues. CD45RO-negative CD8 cells positively selected for CCR7 made up the naive population, which excluded terminally differentiated effector memory CD45RA+ cells. Overall study results and limits: Naive CD4 clonotypes overlapped across several donors at about 5.3%. Owing to a small donor count, the genetic and exposure-history diversity represented was limited.

The TCR comes from a man aged 18 to 29 in good health. Some clones in this sample may be carry-over from other donors' samples. Source material: naive CD8+ T cells from PBMCs. V and J are TRBV7-6 and TRBJ1-2, with D perhaps TRBD1 (5 bases). In DNA, the CDR3 is TGTGCCAGCAGCTTAACCCCGGGGGACCGGCCTAACTATGGCTACACCTTC. Protein: CASSLTPGDRPNYGYTF. The whole variable domain, filled in from reference TRBV7-6 and TRBJ1-2, reads GAGVSQSPRYKVTKRGQDVALRCDPISGHVSLYWYRQALGQGPEFLTYFNYEAQQDKSGLPNDRFSAERPEGSISTLTIQRTEQRDSAMYRCASSLTPGDRPNYGYTFGSGTRLTVV.